This T cell receptor beta chain was documented in a study of OX40 agonist ivuxolimab in advanced cancers. Background for the entire study: Ivuxolimab was an agonistic, fully human IgG2 monoclonal antibody directed against OX40 (CD134), a costimulatory receptor. Intravenous ivuxolimab was administered to patients every 2 weeks at six dose levels: 0.01, 0.1, 0.3, 1.5, 3 and 10 mg/kg. Of the roughly 52 dose-escalation patients, hepatocellular carcinoma was present in roughly 19, melanoma in roughly 15, renal cell carcinoma in 9 and head and neck cancer in 9. In the dose-escalation cohort, roughly 80% of patients were male, and the mean age was about 55 years, with a range of about 20 to 90. Prior anti-PD-1, anti-PD-L1 or anti-CTLA-4 therapy was permitted, and checkpoint inhibitors had been received by roughly 40% of dose-escalation patients. Partial responses occurred in three dose-escalation patients: two with cutaneous melanoma and one with hepatocellular carcinoma. Peripheral TCRbeta sequencing was intended to test whether TCR sequence diversity was altered and clonal T-cell expansion was caused by ivuxolimab. The paper covers the monotherapy dose-escalation part of the phase I ivuxolimab trial, which included N of about 50 patients. Points the paper makes about the study in general: Low levels of normalized T-cell clonal expansion were also seen in some nonresponding patients. Clonal expansion of both CD4+ and CD8+ blood T cells was observed from baseline to week 6 at doses 0.1 to 3.0 mg/kg. After ivuxolimab, expanded clones were on average more numerous among CD8+ T cells than among CD4+ T cells. In partial responders in the 0.1-3.0 mg/kg groups, normalized peripheral clonal expansion was found to be among the lowest, especially among CD8+ T cells. Antigen specificity was not determined for the clonally expanded peripheral T cells.

For sequencing of the TCRbeta CDR3 region, genomic DNA was extracted from the sorted cells. The immunoSEQ Assay was used for sequencing of TCRbeta CDR3 regions. The clones in this table, taken by TCRdb from immuneACCESS, are in-frame only. Not every clone is retained; where verified, under half of the shortfall comes from an unresolved V gene, and the cause of the rest is unknown. Counted in this sample were tens of thousands of clones; 80% to 90% of them appeared once. The ten most abundant clones make up around a tenth of the sample. Germline trimming: 5 bases from V, 5 bases from J; junction bases outside gene matches: 6. CDR1 SGHAT and CDR2 FQNNGV are derived from the germline V gene. The CDR3 runs 15 residues from the cysteine to the phenylalanine. Only CDR3 DNA is held: 45 bases, read in frame from base 1. Patients with a history of autoimmune disease or receiving systemic immunosuppression were excluded from the trial. In every dose cohort, peripheral blood was drawn for TCR sequencing at baseline, cycle 4 day 1, and cycle 7 day 1. The samples were drawn from a first-in-human, open-label, multicenter phase I dose-escalation trial of ivuxolimab. Adults with locally advanced or metastatic melanoma, renal cell, hepatocellular, or head and neck squamous cell carcinoma were enrolled in the trial. Before TCR sequencing, CD4+ T cells and CD8+ T cells were sorted from peripheral blood as separate populations.

A remark on this clone: The clone's antigen remains unknown. No base quality values were provided; no much bigger clone lies one nucleotide off.

The chain uses TRBV11-2 and TRBJ2-4, with TRBD1 identical over 10 junction bases. The sequence was obtained from an adult with an advanced solid tumor such as melanoma, head and neck, liver or kidney cancer. The sequenced sample was CD4+ or CD8+ T cells sorted from blood, obtained in a trial of the OX40 agonist ivuxolimab. The nucleotides read TGTGCCAGCAGCCAGACAGGGGGCCCCCAAAACATTCAGTACTTC. This translates into CASSQTGGPQNIQYF.